This passage covers 19 T cell receptor beta chains from one sample sequenced in a study of T-cell reconstitution after alpha-beta-depleted transplantation in children. Construction of the TCRbeta library involved unique molecular identifiers. TCRdb fed the PCR reads into MiXCR, producing one record per CDR3 protein. The table has approximately 490,000 distinct CDR3 sequences, around 13% seen once. The sequences come from PBMCs from the stem cell graft donor, collected from the stem cell graft. Receptors originate from a human donor who donated a stem cell graft to a child with combined immunodeficiency.

In its sample, this clonotype was seen a few times. The chain carries TRBV6-5 and TRBJ2-7; 7 nucleotides align to TRBD1. Germline V gives CDR1 MNHEY, CDR2 SVGAGI. The V and J ends lost 6 bases and 7 bases, in that order; junction bases with no gene match: 3. The length of the CDR3 is 11 residues. The chain's CDR3 is CASRRDSEQYF. The CDR3, as DNA: TGTGCCAGCAGACGGGACAGTGAGCAGTACTTC.

The chain joins TRBV29-1 to TRBJ2-3, with 7 bases aligning to TRBD2. Trimming cost V 3 bases and J 0 bases; bases outside gene matches: 15. The CDR3 loop spans 18 amino acids. Germline V gene lookup returns CDR1 SQVTM and CDR2 ANQGSEA. CDR3 sequence (DNA): TGCAGCGTTGAGAGGGTGACTAGCCGTAAAATTAGCACAGATACGCAGTATTTT. Protein: CSVERVTSRKISTDTQYF.

This clonotype has just one count. The chain has TRBV19 and TRBJ2-1; D unresolved. Germline CDR1 and CDR2: LNHDA and SQIVND (reference sequence). The CDR3 runs to 11 residues. V dropped 8 bases and J dropped 8 bases, with 10 bases sitting between them. CDR3 loop: CASGRLYEQFF. In DNA form, the CDR3 reads TGTGCCAGTGGGCGACTTTATGAGCAGTTCTTC. The complete variable domain, with remaining parts taken from reference TRBV19 and TRBJ2-1, reads DGGITQSPKYLFRKEGQNVTLSCEQNLNHDAMYWYRQDPGQGLRLIYYSQIVNDFQKGDIAEGYSVSREKKESFPLTVTSAQKNPTAFYLCASGRLYEQFFGPGTRLTVL.

The V call is TRBV2, the J call TRBJ2-7; 10 bases line up with TRBD1. The germline V gene has CDR1 SNHLY and CDR2 FYNNEI. CDR3 length: 18 amino acids. The CDR3 DNA is TGTACCTGCAGTTCCTCGGGACAGGGGCCAATTCTCTCCTACGAGCAGTACTTC. This sequence encodes CTCSSSGQGPILSYEQYF.

This chain connects TRBV20-1 to TRBJ2-5; 10 positions match TRBD1. Germline CDR1 is DFQATT and CDR2 is SNEGSKA (reference sequence). The V segment lost 1 base and the J segment 3 bases; nucleotides outside the gene matches: 14. This CDR3 contains 18 residues. The CDR3 spells CSARVGQGFLAGKETQYF. In DNA, the CDR3 is TGCAGTGCTAGAGTGGGACAGGGGTTTCTCGCAGGAAAAGAGACCCAGTACTTC.

This clonotype was counted at least ten times. J is TRBJ2-1 and V is TRBV12-3 or TRBV12-4; 11 bases map to TRBD2. The CDR3 has 16 amino acids. V trimming: 1 base; J trimming: 5 bases; junction bases outside the gene matches: 4. CDR3 sequence: CASSLGASGRNNEQFF. CDR3 DNA sequence: TGTGCCAGCAGTTTAGGTGCTAGCGGGAGGAACAATGAGCAGTTCTTC.

The V call is TRBV28, the J call TRBJ1-1; 8 bases are shared with TRBD1. J lost 0 bases, V lost 5 bases, and 11 bases had no gene match. The germline CDR1 and CDR2 sequences are MDHEN and SYDVKM. There are 17 residues in the CDR3. The CDR3 nucleotides read TGTGCCAGCAGTCTCTTTCCGACAGGGGTGGTGAACACTGAAGCTTTCTTT. Its protein product is CASSLFPTGVVNTEAFF. The variable domain in full, completed from reference TRBV28 and TRBJ1-1, reads DVKVTQSSRYLVKRTGEKVFLECVQDMDHENMFWYRQDPGLGLRLIYFSYDVKMKEKGDIPEGYSVSREKKERFSLILESASTNQTSMYLCASSLFPTGVVNTEAFFGQGTRLTVV.

This rearrangement joins TRBV4-1 to TRBJ1-2; TRBD1 might be the D (6 bases). The ends were cut back, 2 bases at V and 7 bases at J, with 14 bases in the middle. This CDR3 region has 14 residues. CDR1 is MGHRA and CDR2 is YSYEKL in the germline V gene. This CDR3 is CASSQTRGAGGYTF. CDR3 in DNA: TGCGCCAGCAGCCAAACTCGGGGGGCGGGTGGCTACACCTTC.

Concerning this clonotype: A read error may produce the germline difference seen at one junction end. The V gene is TRBV4-3, the J gene TRBJ2-1; TRBD2 aligns across 9 bases. Per germline, CDR1 LGHNA and CDR2 YSLEER. The CDR3 contains 17 residues. The CDR3 nucleotides are TGCGCCAGCAGCCAAGGTTCTAGCGGGAACTCCTACAGTGAGCAGTTCTTC. It encodes CASSQGSSGNSYSEQFF.

This clonotype was seen ten or more times. The rearrangement joins TRBV27 to TRBJ2-1, with 7 bases identical to TRBD2. Germline V lookup: CDR1 MNHEY, CDR2 SMNVEV (reference sequence). The ends lost 8 bases at V and 5 bases at J; junction bases unmatched: 12. The CDR3 covers 15 residues. The CDR3 sequence: CASVPSGNMDNEQFF. The CDR3 nucleotides read TGTGCCAGCGTTCCTAGCGGCAACATGGACAATGAGCAGTTCTTC.

This chain links TRBV29-1 with TRBJ1-1; 7 bases line up with TRBD1. Germline CDR1 and CDR2: SQVTM and ANQGSEA. Trimming cost V 3 bases and J 5 bases; bases outside gene matches: 6. The CDR3 totals 13 residues. CDR3 loop: CSVDLQGRTEAFF. In DNA, the CDR3 is TGCAGCGTTGATCTACAGGGGAGAACTGAAGCTTTCTTT.

The chain employs TRBV4-3 and TRBJ2-1, with D perhaps matching TRBD1 or TRBD2 (6 bases each). Germline CDR1 and CDR2: LGHNA and YSLEER. This CDR3 has 16 residues. The ends were cut back, 4 bases at V and 0 bases at J, with 13 bases in the middle. The DNA for the CDR3 is TGCGCCAGCAGCCCCGTAGGAGGGGGCTCCTACAATGAGCAGTTCTTC. As protein: CASSPVGGGSYNEQFF.

This clonotype has ten or more counts. The genes are TRBV20-1 and TRBJ2-1, with no clear D. The CDR3 length is 14 residues. Germline lookup yields CDR1 DFQATT and CDR2 SNEGSKA (reference sequence). The V end lost 4 bases, the J end lost 6 bases, and 16 bases lay between the germline ends. CDR3 region: CSATPNFLGNEQFF. The CDR3 DNA is TGCAGTGCTACGCCCAATTTCCTAGGCAATGAGCAGTTCTTC.

The V call is TRBV20-1, the J call TRBJ2-3; the D gene is possibly TRBD1 (6 bases). V was shortened by 5 bases and J by 5 bases, with 17 bases between the two germline ends. From germline, CDR1 is DFQATT and CDR2 SNEGSKA (reference sequence). The CDR3 consists of 14 residues. The CDR3 region is CSARSGVFRDTQYF. The CDR3 coding sequence is TGCAGTGCTCGGTCAGGGGTTTTTAGAGATACGCAGTATTTT.

This clonotype was counted a few times. The chain has TRBV2 and TRBJ2-1, with 13 bases lining up with TRBD2. V lost 2 bases and J lost 7; bases outside the gene matches: 8. Per germline, CDR1 SNHLY and CDR2 FYNNEI. This CDR3 has 17 amino acids. This CDR3 reads CASSERRGLAGVNEQFF. The CDR3 coding sequence is TGTGCCAGCAGTGAAAGACGCGGACTAGCGGGGGTTAATGAGCAGTTCTTC.

This chain's CDR3 is CASSEDRGTDTQYF. The CDR3 DNA sequence: TGTGCCAGCAGCGAGGACAGGGGCACAGATACGCAGTATTTT. The rearrangement uses TRBV7-3 and TRBJ2-3; TRBD1 aligns across 8 bases. This CDR3 comprises 14 residues. With V trimmed by 5 bases and J by 1 base, 2 bases remained unmatched. Germline V lookup: CDR1 SGHTA, CDR2 FQGTGA. The variable domain in full, with the rest retrieved from reference TRBV7-3 and TRBJ2-3, is GAGVSQTPSNKVTEKGKYVELRCDPISGHTALYWYRQSLGQGPEFLIYFQGTGAADDSGLPNDRFFAVRPEGSVSTLKIQRTERGDSAVYLCASSEDRGTDTQYFGPGTRLTVL.

This clonotype was seen ten or more times. The chain combines TRBV5-5 with TRBJ2-7; 10 bases agree with TRBD1. CDR1 is SGHKS and CDR2 is YYEKEE in the germline V gene (reference sequence). The CDR3 extends over 14 amino acids. Trimming at V came to 4 bases and at J to 4 bases, leaving 5 bases not matched to a gene. The CDR3 DNA reads as TGTGCCAGCAGCGAGAGGACAGGGGGGTACGAGCAGTACTTC. Amino acid sequence: CASSERTGGYEQYF.

This clonotype showed up just a few times. The V and J genes are TRBV6-2 or TRBV6-3 and TRBJ2-5; the D gene is possibly TRBD1 (7 bases). Per the germline V gene, CDR1 is MNHEY and CDR2 is SVGEGT. Trimming pared 5 bases from V and 4 bases from J, leaving 14 bases between. This CDR3 is 14 amino acids long. CDR3 coding DNA: TGTGCCAGCAGTACCGCAGGGGGAGGAGAGACCCAGTACTTC. This gives the protein CASSTAGGGETQYF.

In its sample, this clonotype was seen many times. The chain uses TRBV6-5 and TRBJ2-7, with 7 nucleotides matching TRBD1. This CDR3 region has 14 residues. From germline, CDR1 is MNHEY and CDR2 SVGAGI. The V gene end was trimmed by 6 bases and the J gene end by 5 bases; junction bases not matched to a gene: 10. CDR3 sequence reads: CASSPRQGPHEQYF. DNA for the CDR3: TGTGCCAGCAGCCCACGACAGGGCCCGCACGAGCAGTACTTC.